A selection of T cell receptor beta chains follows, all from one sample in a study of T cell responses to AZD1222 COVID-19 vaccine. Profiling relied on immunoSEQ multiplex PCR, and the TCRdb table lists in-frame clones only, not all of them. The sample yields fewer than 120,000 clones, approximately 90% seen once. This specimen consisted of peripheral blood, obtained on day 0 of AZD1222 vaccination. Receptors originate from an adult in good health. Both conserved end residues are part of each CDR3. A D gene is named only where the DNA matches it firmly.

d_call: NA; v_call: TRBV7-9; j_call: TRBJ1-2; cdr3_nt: TGTGCCAGCAGCTTCGGGCAGGCTCATCTATATGGCTACACCTTC; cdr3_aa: CASSFGQAHLYGYTF
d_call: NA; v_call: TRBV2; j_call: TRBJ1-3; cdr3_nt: TGTGCCAGCAGTGGGTCACAGCGTTTCTCTGGAAACACCATATATTTT; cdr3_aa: CASSGSQRFSGNTIYF
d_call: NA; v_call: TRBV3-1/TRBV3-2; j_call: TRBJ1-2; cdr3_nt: TGTGCCAGCAGCCAATGGACAGACCTGGGAGGCTACACCTTC; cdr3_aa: CASSQWTDLGGYTF
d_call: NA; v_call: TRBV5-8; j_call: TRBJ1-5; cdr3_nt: TGTGCCAGCAGCTTCGGTCAGCCCCAGCATTTT; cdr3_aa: CASSFGQPQHF
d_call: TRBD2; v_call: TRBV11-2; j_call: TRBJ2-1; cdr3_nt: TGTGCCAGCAGCCAGCGGGCGGGAGGGCCGGTAGGTGAGCAGTTCTTC; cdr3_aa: CASSQRAGGPVGEQFF
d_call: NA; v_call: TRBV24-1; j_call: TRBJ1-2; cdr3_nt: TGTGCCACCAGTGATTTACAGGGTTTCTATGGCTACACCTTC; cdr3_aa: CATSDLQGFYGYTF
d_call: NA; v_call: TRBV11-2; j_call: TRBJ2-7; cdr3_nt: TGTGCCAGCAGCTTCGGGGAGACAAACTCCTACGAGCAGTACTTC; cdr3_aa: CASSFGETNSYEQYF
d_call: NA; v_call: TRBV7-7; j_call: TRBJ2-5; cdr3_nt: TGTGCCAGCAGCCCGGAGGGAGAGACCCAGTACTTC; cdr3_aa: CASSPEGETQYF
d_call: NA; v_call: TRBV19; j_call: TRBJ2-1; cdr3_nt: TGTGCCAGTAGGAAAGGGACACCTTACAATGAGCAGTTCTTC; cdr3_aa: CASRKGTPYNEQFF
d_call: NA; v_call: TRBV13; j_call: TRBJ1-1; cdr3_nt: TGTGCCAGCAGCTTAGCAGGGAACACTGAAGCTTTCTTT; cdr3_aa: CASSLAGNTEAFF
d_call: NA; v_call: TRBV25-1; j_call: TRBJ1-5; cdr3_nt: TGTGCCAGCAGTGATTCCGACAGAATTAATCAGCCCCAGCATTTT; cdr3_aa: CASSDSDRINQPQHF
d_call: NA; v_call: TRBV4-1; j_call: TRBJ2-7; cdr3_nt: TGCGCCAGCAGCCAAGGTACGGCGGACTCCTACGAGCAGTACTTC; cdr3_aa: CASSQGTADSYEQYF
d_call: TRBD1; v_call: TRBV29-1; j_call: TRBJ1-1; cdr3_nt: TGCAGCGCCGAGACAGGGGAGAACACTGAAGCTTTCTTT; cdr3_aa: CSAETGENTEAFF
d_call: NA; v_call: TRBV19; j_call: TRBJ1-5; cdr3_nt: TGTGCCAGTAGAAAGGCCGGGTGGCAAGATGGTCAGCCCCAGCATTTT; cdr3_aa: CASRKAGWQDGQPQHF
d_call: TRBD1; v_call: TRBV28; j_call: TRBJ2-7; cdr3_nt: TGTGCCAGCAGTCCCCGGGACAGTTACGAGCAGTACTTC; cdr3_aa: CASSPRDSYEQYF
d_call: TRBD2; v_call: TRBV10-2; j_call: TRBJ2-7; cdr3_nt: TGCGCCAGCACTGGGACTAGCGGGCTCTACGAGCAGTACTTC; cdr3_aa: CASTGTSGLYEQYF
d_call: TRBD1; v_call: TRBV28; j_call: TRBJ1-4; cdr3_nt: TGTGCCAGCAGTAACAGGGGGCGAGTTGAAAAACTGTTTTTT; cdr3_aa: CASSNRGRVEKLFF